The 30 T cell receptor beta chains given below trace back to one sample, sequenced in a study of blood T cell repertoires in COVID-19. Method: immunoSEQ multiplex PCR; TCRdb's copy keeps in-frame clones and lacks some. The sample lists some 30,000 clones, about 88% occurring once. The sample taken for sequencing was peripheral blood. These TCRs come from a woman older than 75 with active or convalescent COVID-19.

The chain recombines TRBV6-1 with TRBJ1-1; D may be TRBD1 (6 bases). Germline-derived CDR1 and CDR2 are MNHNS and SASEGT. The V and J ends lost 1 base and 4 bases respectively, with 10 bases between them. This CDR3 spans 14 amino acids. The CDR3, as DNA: TGTGCCAGCAGTGAAGGAGGGGACATCACTGAAGCTTTCTTT. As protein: CASSEGGDITEAFF.

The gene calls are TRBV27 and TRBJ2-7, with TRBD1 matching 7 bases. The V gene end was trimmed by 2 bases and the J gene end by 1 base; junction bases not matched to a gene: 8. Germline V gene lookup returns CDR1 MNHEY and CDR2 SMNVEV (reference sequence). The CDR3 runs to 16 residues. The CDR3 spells CASSLVGTVISYEQYF. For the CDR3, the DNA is TGTGCCAGCAGTTTAGTCGGGACAGTTATTTCCTACGAGCAGTACTTC.

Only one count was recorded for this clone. The CDR3 is CASSLTSGGPQETQYF. The CDR3 region has the DNA TGCGCCAGCAGCTTGACTAGCGGGGGGCCCCAAGAGACCCAGTACTTC. This chain links TRBV5-1 with TRBJ2-5; 12 nucleotides match TRBD2. This CDR3 is built from 16 residues. After removal of 1 base from V and 1 base from J, the junction contained 2 bases not matched to a gene. Germline assignment: CDR1 SGHRS and CDR2 YFSETQ.

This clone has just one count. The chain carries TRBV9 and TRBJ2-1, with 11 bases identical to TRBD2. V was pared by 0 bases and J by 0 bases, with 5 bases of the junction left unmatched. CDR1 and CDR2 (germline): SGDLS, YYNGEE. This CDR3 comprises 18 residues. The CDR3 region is CASSVGLAGQSSYNEQFF. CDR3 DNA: TGTGCCAGCAGCGTAGGACTAGCGGGGCAAAGCTCCTACAATGAGCAGTTCTTC.

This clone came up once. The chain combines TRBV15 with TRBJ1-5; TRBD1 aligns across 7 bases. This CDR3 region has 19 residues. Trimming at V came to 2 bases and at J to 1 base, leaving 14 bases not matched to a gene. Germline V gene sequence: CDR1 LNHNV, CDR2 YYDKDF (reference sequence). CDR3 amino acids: CATSRSSRPHRGSNQPQHF. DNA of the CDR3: TGTGCCACCAGCAGATCCTCCAGGCCGCACAGGGGAAGCAATCAGCCCCAGCATTTT.

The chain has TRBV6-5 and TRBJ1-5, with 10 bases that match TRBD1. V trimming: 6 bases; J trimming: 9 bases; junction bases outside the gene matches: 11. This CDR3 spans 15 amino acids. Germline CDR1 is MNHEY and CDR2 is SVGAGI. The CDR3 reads CASSGPGQGTLPQHF. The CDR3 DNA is TGTGCCAGCAGCGGGCCGGGACAGGGGACCCTGCCCCAGCATTTT.

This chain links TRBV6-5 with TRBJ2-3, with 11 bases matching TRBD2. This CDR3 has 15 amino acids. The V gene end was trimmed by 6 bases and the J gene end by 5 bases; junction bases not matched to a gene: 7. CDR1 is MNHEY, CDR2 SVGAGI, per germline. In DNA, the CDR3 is TGTGCCAGCAGGGTACTAGCGGGGGATAGAGATACGCAGTATTTT. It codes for CASRVLAGDRDTQYF.

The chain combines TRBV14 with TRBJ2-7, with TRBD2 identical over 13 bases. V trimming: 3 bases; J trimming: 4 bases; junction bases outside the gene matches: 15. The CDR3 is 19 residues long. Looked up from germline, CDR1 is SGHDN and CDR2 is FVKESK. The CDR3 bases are TGTGCCAGCAGCCACTGGGGACAGGCGGGACTAGCGGGGAGGTACGAGCAGTACTTC. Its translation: CASSHWGQAGLAGRYEQYF.

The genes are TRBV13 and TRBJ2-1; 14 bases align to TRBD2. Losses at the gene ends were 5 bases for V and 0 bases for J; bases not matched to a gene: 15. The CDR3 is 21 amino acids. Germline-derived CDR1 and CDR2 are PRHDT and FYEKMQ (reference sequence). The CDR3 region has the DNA TGTGCCAGCAGCCAGCCCCCCGGGACTAGCGGGGGCGCGAGCTCCTACAATGAGCAGTTCTTC. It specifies CASSQPPGTSGGASSYNEQFF.

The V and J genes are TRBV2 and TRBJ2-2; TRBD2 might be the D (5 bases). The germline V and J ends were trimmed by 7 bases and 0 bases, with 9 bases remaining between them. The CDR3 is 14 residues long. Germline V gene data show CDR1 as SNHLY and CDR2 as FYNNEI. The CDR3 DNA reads TGTGCCAGCATCGGACTCGCGAACACCGGGGAGCTGTTTTTT. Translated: CASIGLANTGELFF.

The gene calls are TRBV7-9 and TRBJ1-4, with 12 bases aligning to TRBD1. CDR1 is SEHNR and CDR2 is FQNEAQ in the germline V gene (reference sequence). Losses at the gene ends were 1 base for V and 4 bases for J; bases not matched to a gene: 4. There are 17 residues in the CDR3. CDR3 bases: TGTGCCAGCAGCTTAGGGGACAGGGGGCTCGGTAATGAAAAACTGTTTTTT. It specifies CASSLGDRGLGNEKLFF.

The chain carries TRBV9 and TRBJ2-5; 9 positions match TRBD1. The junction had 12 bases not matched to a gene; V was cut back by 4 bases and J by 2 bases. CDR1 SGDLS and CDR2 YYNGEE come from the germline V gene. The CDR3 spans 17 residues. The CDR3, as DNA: TGTGCCAGCAGCCCCGTACCCGGGACAGGGTATCAAGAGACCCAGTACTTC. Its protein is CASSPVPGTGYQETQYF.

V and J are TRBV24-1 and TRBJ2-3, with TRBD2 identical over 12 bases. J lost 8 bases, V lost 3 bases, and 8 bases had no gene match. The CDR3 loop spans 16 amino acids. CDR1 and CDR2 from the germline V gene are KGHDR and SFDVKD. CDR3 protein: CATSDPSSGGALTQYF. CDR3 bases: TGTGCCACCAGTGATCCCTCTAGCGGGGGGGCGCTTACGCAGTATTTT.

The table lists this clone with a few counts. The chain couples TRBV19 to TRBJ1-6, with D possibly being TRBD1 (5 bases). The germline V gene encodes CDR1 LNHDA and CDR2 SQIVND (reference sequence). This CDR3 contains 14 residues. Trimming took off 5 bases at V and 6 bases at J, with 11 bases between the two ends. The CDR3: CASSQQVPNSPLHF. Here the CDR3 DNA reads TGTGCCAGTAGTCAACAGGTACCTAATTCACCCCTCCACTTT.

The CDR3 bases are TGTGCCACCAGCAACGGGGGGGCTGGGGTCAATGAGCAGTTCTTC. It codes for CATSNGGAGVNEQFF. The rearrangement joins TRBV24-1 to TRBJ2-1; 8 bases fit TRBD2. This CDR3 has 15 amino acids. Germline CDR1 is KGHDR and CDR2 is SFDVKD. V dropped 7 bases and J dropped 6; count of bases not matched to a gene: 10.

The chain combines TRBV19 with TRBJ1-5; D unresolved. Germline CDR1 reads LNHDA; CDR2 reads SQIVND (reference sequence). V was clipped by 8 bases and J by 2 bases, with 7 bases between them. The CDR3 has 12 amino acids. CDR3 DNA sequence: TGTGCCAGTCGACAAGGCAATCAGCCCCAGCATTTT. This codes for CASRQGNQPQHF.

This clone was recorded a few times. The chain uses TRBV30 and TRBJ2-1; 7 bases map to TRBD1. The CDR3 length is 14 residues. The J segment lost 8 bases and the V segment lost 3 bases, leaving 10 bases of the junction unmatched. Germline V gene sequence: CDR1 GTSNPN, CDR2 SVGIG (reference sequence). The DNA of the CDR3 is TGTGCCTGGAGCCCCTACACAGGGGTGGATGAGCAGTTCTTC. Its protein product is CAWSPYTGVDEQFF.

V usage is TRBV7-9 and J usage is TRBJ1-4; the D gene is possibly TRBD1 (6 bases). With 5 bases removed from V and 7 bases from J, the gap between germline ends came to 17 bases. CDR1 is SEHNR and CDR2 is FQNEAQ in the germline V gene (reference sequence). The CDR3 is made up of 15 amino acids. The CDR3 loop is CASSLGQIRGEKLFF. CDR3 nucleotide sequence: TGTGCCAGCAGCCTAGGACAGATTCGCGGTGAAAAACTGTTTTTT.

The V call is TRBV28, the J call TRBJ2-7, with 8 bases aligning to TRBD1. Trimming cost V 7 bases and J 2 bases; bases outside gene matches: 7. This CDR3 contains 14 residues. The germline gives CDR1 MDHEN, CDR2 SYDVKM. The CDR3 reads CASTTGQATYEQYF. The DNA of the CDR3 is TGTGCCAGCACCACGGGACAGGCCACCTACGAGCAGTACTTC.

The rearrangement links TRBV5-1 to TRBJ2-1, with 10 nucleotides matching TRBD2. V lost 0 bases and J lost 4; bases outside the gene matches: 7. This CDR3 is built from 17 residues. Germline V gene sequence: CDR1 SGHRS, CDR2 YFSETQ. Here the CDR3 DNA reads TGCGCCAGCAGCTTGGTTGTCCTAGCGGGGGAATACAATGAGCAGTTCTTC. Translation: CASSLVVLAGEYNEQFF.

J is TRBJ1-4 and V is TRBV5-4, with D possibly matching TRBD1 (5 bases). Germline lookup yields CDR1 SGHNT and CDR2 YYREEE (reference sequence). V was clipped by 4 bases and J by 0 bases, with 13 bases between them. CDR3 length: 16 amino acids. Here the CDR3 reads CASSDSKAATNEKLFF. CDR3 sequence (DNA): TGTGCCAGCAGCGACAGTAAGGCTGCAACTAATGAAAAACTGTTTTTT.

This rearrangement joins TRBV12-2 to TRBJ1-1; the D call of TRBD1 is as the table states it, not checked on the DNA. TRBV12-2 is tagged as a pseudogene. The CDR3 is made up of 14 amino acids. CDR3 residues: CASRLAQGDTEAFF. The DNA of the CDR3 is TGTGCAAGTCGCTTAGCCCAGGGGGACACTGAAGCTTTCTTT.

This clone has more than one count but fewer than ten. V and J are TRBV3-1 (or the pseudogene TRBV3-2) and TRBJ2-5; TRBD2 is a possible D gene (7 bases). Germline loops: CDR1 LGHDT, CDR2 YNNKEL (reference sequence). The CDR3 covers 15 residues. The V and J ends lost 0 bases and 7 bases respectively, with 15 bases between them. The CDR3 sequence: CASSQDLQGGRTQYF. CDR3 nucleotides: TGTGCCAGCAGCCAAGACCTACAGGGCGGGAGGACCCAGTACTTC.

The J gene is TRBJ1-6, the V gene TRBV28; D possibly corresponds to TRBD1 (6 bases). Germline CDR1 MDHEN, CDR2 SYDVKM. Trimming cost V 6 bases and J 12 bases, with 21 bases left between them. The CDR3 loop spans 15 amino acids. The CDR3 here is CASRIGTLHLRPLHF. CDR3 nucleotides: TGTGCCAGCAGAATCGGGACACTCCATCTTAGACCCCTCCACTTT.

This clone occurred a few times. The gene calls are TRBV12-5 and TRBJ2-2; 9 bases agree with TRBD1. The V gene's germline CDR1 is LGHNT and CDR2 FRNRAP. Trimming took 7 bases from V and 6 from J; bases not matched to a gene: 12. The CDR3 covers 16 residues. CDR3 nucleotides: TGTGCTAGTGCCCCTTTGGGACAGGGTCGGGCCGGGGAGCTGTTTTTT. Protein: CASAPLGQGRAGELFF.

CDR3 region: CASSLVGDSYNEQFF. The CDR3 nucleotides read TGCGCCAGCAGCTTGGTAGGGGACTCCTACAATGAGCAGTTCTTC. The rearrangement uses TRBV5-1 and TRBJ2-1, with D possibly being TRBD1 (5 bases). V shed 0 bases and J shed 0 bases, with 7 bases lying between them. This CDR3 has 15 amino acids. Germline lookup yields CDR1 SGHRS and CDR2 YFSETQ.

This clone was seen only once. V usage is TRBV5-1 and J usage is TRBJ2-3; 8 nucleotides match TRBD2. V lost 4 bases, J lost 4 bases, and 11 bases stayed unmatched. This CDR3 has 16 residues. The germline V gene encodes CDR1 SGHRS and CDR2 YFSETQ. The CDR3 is CASSQGGGPAADTQYF. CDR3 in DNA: TGCGCCAGCAGCCAGGGCGGGGGGCCGGCCGCAGATACGCAGTATTTT.

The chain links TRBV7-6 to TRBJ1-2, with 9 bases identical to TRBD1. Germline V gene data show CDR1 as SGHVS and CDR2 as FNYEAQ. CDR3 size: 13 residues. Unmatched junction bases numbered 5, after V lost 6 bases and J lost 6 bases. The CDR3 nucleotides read TGTGCCAGCAGTTCGGGACAGGGAGATGGCTACACCTTC. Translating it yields CASSSGQGDGYTF.

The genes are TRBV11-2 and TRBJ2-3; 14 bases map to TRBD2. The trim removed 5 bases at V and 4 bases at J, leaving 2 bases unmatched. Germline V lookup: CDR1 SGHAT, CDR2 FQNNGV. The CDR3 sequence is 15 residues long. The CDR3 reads CASSRLAGGADTQYF. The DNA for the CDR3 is TGTGCCAGCAGCCGACTAGCGGGAGGGGCAGATACGCAGTATTTT.

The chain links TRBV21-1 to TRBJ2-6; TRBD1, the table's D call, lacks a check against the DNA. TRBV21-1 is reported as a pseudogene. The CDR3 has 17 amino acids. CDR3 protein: CASSKRRGPPGANVLTF. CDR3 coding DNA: TGTGCCAGCAGCAAACGGAGGGGGCCGCCGGGGGCCAACGTCCTGACTTTC.